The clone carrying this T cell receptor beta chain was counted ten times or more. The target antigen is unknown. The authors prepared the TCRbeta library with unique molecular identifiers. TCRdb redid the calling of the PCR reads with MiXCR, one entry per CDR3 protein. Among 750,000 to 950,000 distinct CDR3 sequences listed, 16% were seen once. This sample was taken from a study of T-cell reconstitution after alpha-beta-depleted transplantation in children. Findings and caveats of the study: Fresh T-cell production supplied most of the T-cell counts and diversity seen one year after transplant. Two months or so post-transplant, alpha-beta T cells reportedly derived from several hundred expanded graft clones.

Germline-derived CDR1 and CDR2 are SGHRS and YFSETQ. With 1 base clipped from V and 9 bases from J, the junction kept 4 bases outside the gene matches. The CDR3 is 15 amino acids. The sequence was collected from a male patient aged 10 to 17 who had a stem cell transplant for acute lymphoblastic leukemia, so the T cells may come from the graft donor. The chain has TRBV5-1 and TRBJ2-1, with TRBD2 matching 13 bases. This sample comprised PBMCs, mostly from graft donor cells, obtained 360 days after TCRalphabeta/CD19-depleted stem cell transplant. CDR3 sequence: CASSLRTSGSFEQFF. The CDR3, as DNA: TGCGCCAGCAGCTTGCGGACTAGCGGGAGTTTTGAGCAGTTCTTC. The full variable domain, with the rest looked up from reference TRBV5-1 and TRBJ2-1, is KAGVTQTPRYLIKTRGQQVTLSCSPISGHRSVSWYQQTPGQGLQFLFEYFSETQRNKGNFPGRFSGRQFSNSRSEMNVSTLELGDSALYLCASSLRTSGSFEQFFGPGTRLTVL.